This record concerns one T cell receptor beta chain sequence. RNA transcripts yielded amplified TCR beta CDR3 regions. First-round RT-PCR targeting the TCR CDR3 was performed with the HTBI primer set. TCRdb analysed the multiplex PCR reads with MiXCR anew, one entry per CDR3 protein. Among some 720,000 distinct CDR3 sequences listed, around 17% were seen once. Recently diagnosed hyperthyroidism of less than 2 months' duration affected patients aged 18 to 65. Reasons for excluding patients were uncontrolled infection, other autoimmune disease, pregnancy or lactation. The data belong to a study of T cells in Graves' hyperthyroidism and ophthalmopathy. The source material was blood. This receptor was obtained from a man between 18 and 35 years old with Graves' hyperthyroidism.

In DNA form, the CDR3 reads TGTGCCAGCAGCGTAGCCCCTCTAGCGGGAGGGGGCACAGATACGCAGTATTTT. Protein sequence: CASSVAPLAGGGTDTQYF. J is TRBJ2-3 and V is TRBV9, with TRBD2 identical over 12 bases. The CDR3 contains 18 residues. CDR1 is SGDLS and CDR2 is YYNGEE in the germline V gene. Trimming removed 0 bases from V and 1 base from J; junction bases left unmatched: 6.